The T cell receptor (beta chain) under discussion was sequenced for a study of metastatic and nonmetastatic thyroid tumors. As for the study in general: Repertoires of blood and of tissue (tumor or nodule) from malignant and benign thyroid patients were compared.

Ahead of thyroid surgery, no patient had received treatment of any kind. V dropped 7 bases and J dropped 1 base, with 26 bases sitting between them. The germline gives CDR1 MGHDK, CDR2 SYGVNS. The CDR3 consists of 19 residues. TCRdb re-clonotyped the PCR reads via MiXCR. Of about 43,000 clones listed, 20% to 25% were seen once; the top ten hold about 14%. This clone was counted a few times. The sequence was obtained from a female donor with papillary thyroid cancer or a benign thyroid nodule (not recorded which). Some clones in this sample may be carry-over from other donors' samples. The specimen was tumor tissue. The chain links TRBV25-1 to TRBJ2-1; weak D call: TRBD1 (6 bases). The CDR3 is CASTSLIWTVGDSYNEQFF. The DNA of the CDR3 is TGTGCCAGCACCTCCCTCATATGGACAGTTGGGGATTCCTACAATGAGCAGTTCTTC.